The clone carrying this T cell receptor (beta chain) was detected only a few times. The protocol was immunoSEQ multiplex PCR, while the TCRdb copy is restricted to in-frame clones and leaves out a portion. The sample holds about 60,000 clones, around 84% seen once. CDR3 length equals 17 residues. V was clipped by 4 bases and J by 5 bases; unmatched bases: 8. In germline, CDR1 is SGHDN, CDR2 FVKESK. The data are from a study of technical replicates of blood from a handful of donors. This TCR was sampled from a human donor in good health. Some clones in this sample may be carry-over from other donors' samples. The sequencing input was PBMCs. V is TRBV14 and J is TRBJ2-2, with 12 nucleotides matching TRBD2. CDR3 sequence: CASSPRTSGVKTGELFF. CDR3 sequence (DNA): TGTGCCAGCAGCCCTCGGACTAGCGGGGTAAAGACCGGGGAGCTGTTTTTT.